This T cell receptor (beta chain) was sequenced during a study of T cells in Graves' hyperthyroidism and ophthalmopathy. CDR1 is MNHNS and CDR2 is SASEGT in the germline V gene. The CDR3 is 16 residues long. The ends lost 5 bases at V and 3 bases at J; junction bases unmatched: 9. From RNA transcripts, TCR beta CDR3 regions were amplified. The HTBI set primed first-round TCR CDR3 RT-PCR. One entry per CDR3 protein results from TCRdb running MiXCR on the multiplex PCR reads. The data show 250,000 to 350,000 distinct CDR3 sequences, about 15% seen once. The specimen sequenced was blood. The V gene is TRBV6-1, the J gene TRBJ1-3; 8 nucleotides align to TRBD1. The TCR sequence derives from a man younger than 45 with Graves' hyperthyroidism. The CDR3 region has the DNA TGTGCCAGCAGTCCCGGCGCAGGGGGCTTTGGAAACACCATATATTTT. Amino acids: CASSPGAGGFGNTIYF.